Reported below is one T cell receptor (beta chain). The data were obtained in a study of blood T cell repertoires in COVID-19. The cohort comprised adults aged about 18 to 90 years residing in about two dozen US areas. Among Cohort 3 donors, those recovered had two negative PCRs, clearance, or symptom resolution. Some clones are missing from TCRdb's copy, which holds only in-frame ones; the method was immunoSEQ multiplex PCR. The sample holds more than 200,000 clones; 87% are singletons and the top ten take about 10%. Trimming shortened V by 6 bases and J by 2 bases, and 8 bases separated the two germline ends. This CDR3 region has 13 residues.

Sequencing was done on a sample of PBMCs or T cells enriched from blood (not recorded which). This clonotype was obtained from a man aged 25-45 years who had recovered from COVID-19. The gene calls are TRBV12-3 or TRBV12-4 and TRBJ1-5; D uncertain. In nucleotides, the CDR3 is TGTGCCAGCAGGCGGTGGGGCAATCAGCCCCAGCATTTT. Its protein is CASRRWGNQPQHF.